Listed here is a single TCR beta chain. Its antigen is undetermined. PCR primers comprised 60 Vbeta and 13 Jbeta primers. Clones were sequenced by immunoSEQ multiplex PCR, and TCRdb holds only the in-frame ones, with some missing. The repertoire holds fewer than 200,000 clones, with over 75% as singletons. CDR3 size: 14 residues. Looked up from germline, CDR1 is KGHSH and CDR2 is LQKENI. Deletions cut 2 bases from V and 3 bases from J, with 10 bases between. This sample was included in a study of cytomegalovirus exposure and HLA in healthy donors. Study-wide context: An earlier analysis identified 120 million or so unique TCR beta sequences in 150 million to 200 million T cells.

Findings and caveats of the study: A later analysis linked a missense DCLRE1C variant to TCR beta V- and J-gene trimming. Judged likely to be a sequencing artifact was a cluster of highly shared sequence variants. The investigators catalogued 150 or so TCR beta chains as cytomegalovirus-associated.

The TCR originated in a woman aged 50 to 60 in good health and CMV-seronegative. Sequences were obtained from PBMCs. The chain couples TRBV18 to TRBJ2-5; D gene uncertain. The chain's CDR3 is CASSPSQEKETQYF. The DNA of the CDR3 is TGTGCCAGCTCACCAAGTCAGGAAAAAGAGACCCAGTACTTC.